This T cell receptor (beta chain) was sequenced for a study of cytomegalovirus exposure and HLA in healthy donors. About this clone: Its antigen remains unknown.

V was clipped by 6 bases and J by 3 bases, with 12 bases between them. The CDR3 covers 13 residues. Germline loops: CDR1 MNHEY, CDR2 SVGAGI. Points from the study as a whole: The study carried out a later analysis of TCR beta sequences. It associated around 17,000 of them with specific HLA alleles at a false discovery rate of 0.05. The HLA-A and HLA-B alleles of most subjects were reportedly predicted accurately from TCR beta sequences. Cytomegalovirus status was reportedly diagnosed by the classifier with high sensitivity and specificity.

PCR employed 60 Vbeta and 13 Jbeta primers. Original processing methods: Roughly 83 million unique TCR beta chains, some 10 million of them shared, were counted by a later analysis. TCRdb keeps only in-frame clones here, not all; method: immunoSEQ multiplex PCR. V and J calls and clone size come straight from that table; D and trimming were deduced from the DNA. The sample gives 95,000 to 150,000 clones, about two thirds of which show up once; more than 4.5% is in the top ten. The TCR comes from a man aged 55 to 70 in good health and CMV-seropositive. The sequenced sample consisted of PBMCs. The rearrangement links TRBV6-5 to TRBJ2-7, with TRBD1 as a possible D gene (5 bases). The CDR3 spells CASRSSGFYEQYF. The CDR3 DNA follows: TGTGCCAGCAGATCCTCAGGGTTCTACGAGCAGTACTTC.